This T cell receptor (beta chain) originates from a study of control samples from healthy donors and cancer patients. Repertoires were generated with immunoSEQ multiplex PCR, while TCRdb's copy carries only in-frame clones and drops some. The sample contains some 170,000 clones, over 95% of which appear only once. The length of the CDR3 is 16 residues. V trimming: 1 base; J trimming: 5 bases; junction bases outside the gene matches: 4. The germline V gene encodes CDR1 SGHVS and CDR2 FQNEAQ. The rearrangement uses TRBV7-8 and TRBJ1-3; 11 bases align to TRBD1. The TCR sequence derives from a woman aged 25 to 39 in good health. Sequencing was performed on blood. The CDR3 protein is CASSLVGQGARNTIYF. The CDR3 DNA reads TGTGCCAGCAGCTTAGTCGGACAGGGGGCAAGAAACACCATATATTTT.